This passage covers 5 T cell receptor beta chains from one sample sequenced in a study of cytomegalovirus exposure and HLA in healthy donors. The PCR was carried out with 60 Vbeta primers and 13 Jbeta primers. The assay was immunoSEQ multiplex PCR, and TCRdb's table has in-frame clones only and misses some. The sample gives hundreds of thousands of clones, 82% of which show up once; roughly 6% is in the top ten. Sequenced sample: PBMCs. The source of these receptors is a middle-aged man in good health and CMV-seropositive.

V gene TRBV28 combines with J gene TRBJ1-2; the D is unclear. V was trimmed by 5 bases and J by 7 bases, leaving 17 bases between them. CDR1 MDHEN and CDR2 SYDVKM come from the germline V gene. This CDR3 has 14 amino acids. CDR3 residues: CASSKVLPAGGYTF. The CDR3 nucleotides read TGTGCCAGCAGTAAGGTGTTACCAGCGGGTGGCTACACCTTC.

V is TRBV28 and J is TRBJ1-5; D uncertain. The CDR3 sequence is 12 residues long. CDR1 and CDR2 (germline): MDHEN, SYDVKM. V was trimmed by 9 bases and J by 2 bases, leaving 8 bases between them. The CDR3 protein is CASHQGNQPQHF. In DNA form, the CDR3 reads TGTGCCAGTCATCAGGGCAATCAGCCCCAGCATTTT.

J is TRBJ2-2 and V is TRBV9; TRBD1 agrees at 7 bases. The length of the CDR3 is 16 residues. Germline lookup yields CDR1 SGDLS and CDR2 YYNGEE. Unmatched junction bases numbered 8, after V lost 5 bases and J lost 1 base. DNA for the CDR3: TGTGCCAGCAGTCTTCCAAGGGGGCTGAACACCGGGGAGCTGTTTTTT. Translation: CASSLPRGLNTGELFF.

This clone was found a few times. The chain employs TRBV5-6 and TRBJ2-7; tentatively, D is TRBD2 (6 bases). Germline CDR1 is SGHDT and CDR2 is YYEEEE. Between the trimmed V and J ends, which lost 5 bases and 4 bases, there was a span of 13 bases. The CDR3 consists of 13 residues. The CDR3 is CASRVRRGYEQYF. The DNA for the CDR3 is TGTGCCAGCAGGGTCCGGAGGGGTTACGAGCAGTACTTC.

CDR3: CASMFPDTEAFF. The DNA of the CDR3 is TGTGCCAGCATGTTCCCAGACACTGAAGCTTTCTTT. The V call is TRBV2, the J call TRBJ1-1, with unresolved D. Trimming cost V 7 bases and J 3 bases, with 9 bases left between them. Germline V gene sequence: CDR1 SNHLY, CDR2 FYNNEI. The CDR3 runs to 12 residues.